This record covers a single TCR beta chain. These data come from a study of blood T cell repertoires in COVID-19. Trimming took off 6 bases at V and 3 bases at J, with 15 bases between the two ends. Germline V gene data show CDR1 as SGHTA and CDR2 as FQGNSA. CDR3 length equals 15 residues. Generated by immunoSEQ multiplex PCR, the TCRdb table keeps only in-frame clones and is missing some. The table has 200,000 to 250,000 clones, approximately 86% seen once. This TCR was sampled from a woman aged 25 to 39 with COVID-19, enrolled during active disease. Sequencing was done on a sample of peripheral blood. The rearrangement links TRBV7-2 to TRBJ2-1, with D possibly being TRBD1 (5 bases). The DNA for the CDR3 is TGTGCCAGCAGTCCATATCACCAGGGCTACAATGAGCAGTTCTTC. This translates into CASSPYHQGYNEQFF.